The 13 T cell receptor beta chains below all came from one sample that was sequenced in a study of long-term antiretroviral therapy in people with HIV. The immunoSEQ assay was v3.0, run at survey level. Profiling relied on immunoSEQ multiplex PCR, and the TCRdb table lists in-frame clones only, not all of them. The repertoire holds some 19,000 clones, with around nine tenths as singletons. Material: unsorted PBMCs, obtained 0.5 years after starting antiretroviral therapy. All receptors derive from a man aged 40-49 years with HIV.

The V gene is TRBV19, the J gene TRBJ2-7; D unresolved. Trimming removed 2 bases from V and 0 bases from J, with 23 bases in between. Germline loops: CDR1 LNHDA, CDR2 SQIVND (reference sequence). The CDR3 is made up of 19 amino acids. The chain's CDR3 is CASSIRAAPKFDISYEQYF. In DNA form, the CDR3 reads TGTGCCAGTAGTATAAGGGCAGCACCTAAGTTCGACATCTCCTACGAGCAGTACTTC.

The CDR3 loop is CASNAGGSSYEQYF. The CDR3 nucleotides read TGTGCCAGCAACGCCGGTGGGAGCTCCTACGAGCAGTACTTC. The chain employs TRBV7-9 and TRBJ2-7; the D gene is possibly TRBD2 (5 bases). V shed 7 bases and J shed 0 bases, with 13 bases lying between them. From germline, CDR1 is SEHNR and CDR2 FQNEAQ (reference sequence). CDR3 length: 14 residues. Full variable domain (remainder filled in from reference TRBV7-9 and TRBJ2-7): DTGVSQNPRHKITKRGQNVTFRCDPISEHNRLYWYRQTLGQGPEFLTYFQNEAQLEKSRLLSDRFSAERPKGSFSTLEIQRTEQGDSAMYLCASNAGGSSYEQYFGPGTRLTVT.

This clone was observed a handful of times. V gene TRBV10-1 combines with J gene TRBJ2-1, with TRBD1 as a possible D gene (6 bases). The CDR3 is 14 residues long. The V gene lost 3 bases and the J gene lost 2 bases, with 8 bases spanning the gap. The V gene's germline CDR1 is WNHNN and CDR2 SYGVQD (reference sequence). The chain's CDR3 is CASSDRGAYNEQFF. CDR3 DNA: TGCGCCAGCAGTGACAGGGGTGCCTACAATGAGCAGTTCTTC.

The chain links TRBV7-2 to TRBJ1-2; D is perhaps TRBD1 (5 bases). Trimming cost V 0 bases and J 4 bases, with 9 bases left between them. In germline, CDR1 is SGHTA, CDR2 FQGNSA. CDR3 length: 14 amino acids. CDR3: CASSLADGGYGYTF. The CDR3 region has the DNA TGTGCCAGCAGCTTAGCCGACGGGGGCTATGGCTACACCTTC.

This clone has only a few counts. CDR3: CASSSPSGGAGNTIYF. Here the CDR3 DNA reads TGTGCCAGCAGCTCTCCATCCGGCGGGGCGGGAAACACCATATATTTT. The gene calls are TRBV7-2 and TRBJ1-3, with D tentatively TRBD1 (5 bases). With 4 bases removed from V and 4 bases from J, the gap between germline ends came to 17 bases. Germline loops: CDR1 SGHTA, CDR2 FQGNSA. The CDR3 contains 16 residues.

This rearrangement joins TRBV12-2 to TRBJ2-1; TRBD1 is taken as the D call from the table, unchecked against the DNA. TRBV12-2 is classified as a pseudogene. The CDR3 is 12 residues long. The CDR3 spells CARQGAGNEQFF. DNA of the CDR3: TGTGCAAGGCAGGGGGCGGGCAATGAGCAGTTCTTC.

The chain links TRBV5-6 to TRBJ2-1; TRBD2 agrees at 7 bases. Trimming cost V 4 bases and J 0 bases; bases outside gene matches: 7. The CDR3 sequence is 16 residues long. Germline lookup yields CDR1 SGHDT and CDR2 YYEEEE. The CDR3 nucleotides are TGTGCCAGCAGCCCCCTTGGCGGGAGCTCCTACAATGAGCAGTTCTTC. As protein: CASSPLGGSSYNEQFF.

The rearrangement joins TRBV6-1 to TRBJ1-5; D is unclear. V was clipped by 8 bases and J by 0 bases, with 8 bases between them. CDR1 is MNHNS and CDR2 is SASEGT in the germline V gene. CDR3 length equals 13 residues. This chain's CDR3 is CASSALSNQPQHF. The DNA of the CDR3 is TGTGCCAGCTCGGCGCTTAGCAATCAGCCCCAGCATTTT.

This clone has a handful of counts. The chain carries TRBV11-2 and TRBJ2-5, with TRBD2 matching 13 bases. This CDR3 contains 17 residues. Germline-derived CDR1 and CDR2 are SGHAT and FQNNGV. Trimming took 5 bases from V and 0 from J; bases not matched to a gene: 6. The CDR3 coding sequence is TGTGCCAGCAGCCCCATTACTAGCGGGGGGGACCAAGAGACCCAGTACTTC. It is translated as CASSPITSGGDQETQYF.

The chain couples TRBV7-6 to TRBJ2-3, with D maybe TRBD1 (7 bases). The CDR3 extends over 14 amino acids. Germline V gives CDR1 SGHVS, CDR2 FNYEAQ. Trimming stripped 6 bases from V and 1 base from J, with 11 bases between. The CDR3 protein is CASSQGGGTDTQYF. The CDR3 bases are TGTGCCAGCAGTCAGGGGGGAGGCACAGATACGCAGTATTTT.

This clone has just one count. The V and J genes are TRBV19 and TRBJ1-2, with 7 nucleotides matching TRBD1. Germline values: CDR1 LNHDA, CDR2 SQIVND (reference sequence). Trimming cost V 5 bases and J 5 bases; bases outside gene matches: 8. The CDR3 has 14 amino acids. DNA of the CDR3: TGTGCCAGTAGTGCGACAGGGTCTTCGTATGGCTACACCTTC. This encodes CASSATGSSYGYTF.

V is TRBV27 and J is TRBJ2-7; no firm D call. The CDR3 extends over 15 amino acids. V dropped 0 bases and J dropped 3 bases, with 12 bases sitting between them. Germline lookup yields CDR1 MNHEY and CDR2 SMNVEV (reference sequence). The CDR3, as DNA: TGTGCCAGCAGTTTATCCGTTACTCCTGGCTACGAGCAGTACTTC. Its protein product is CASSLSVTPGYEQYF.

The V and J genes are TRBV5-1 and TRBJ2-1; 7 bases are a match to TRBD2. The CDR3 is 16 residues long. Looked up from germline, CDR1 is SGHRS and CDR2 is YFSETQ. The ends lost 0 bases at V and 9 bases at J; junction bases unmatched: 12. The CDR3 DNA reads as TGCGCCAGCAGCTTGGAGGGTTGGGTCGGCGGGAGTGAGCAGTTCTTC. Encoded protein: CASSLEGWVGGSEQFF.